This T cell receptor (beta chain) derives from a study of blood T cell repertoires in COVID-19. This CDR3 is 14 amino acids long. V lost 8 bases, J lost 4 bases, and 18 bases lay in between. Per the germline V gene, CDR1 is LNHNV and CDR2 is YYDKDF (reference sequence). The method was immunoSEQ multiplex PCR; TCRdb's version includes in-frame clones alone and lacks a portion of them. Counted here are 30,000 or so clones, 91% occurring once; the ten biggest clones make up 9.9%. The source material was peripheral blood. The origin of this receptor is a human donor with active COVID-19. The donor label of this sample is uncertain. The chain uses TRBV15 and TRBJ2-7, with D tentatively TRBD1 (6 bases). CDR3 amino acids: CATGGAGGRYEQYF. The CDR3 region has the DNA TGTGCCACCGGGGGCGCTGGCGGACGGTACGAGCAGTACTTC.